The sequence of this T cell receptor beta chain was determined in a study of blood T cells in healthy people across ages (dated by TCRdb to the mid-2010s). General notes on the study: In model experiments, template switching captured about one uniquely barcoded TCR beta cDNA molecule for every two T cells. Using deep sequencing normalized with unique cDNA molecular identifiers, the study measured how TCR beta repertoire diversity changes with age. The donors were divided into four age groups: young (average 16 years), middle-aged (roughly 40), aged (approximately 62) and long-lived (roughly 86). For two donors (one aged 18 to 30 and one aged 80 or older), the study analyzed two additional independent replicas of 1 million unique cDNA reads from the same blood draw.

The donors were roughly 39 Caucasian individuals from Russia, aged 6 to 90 years, who were systemically healthy. Around 10 milliliters of peripheral blood were drawn from each donor into EDTA-treated Vacutainer tubes. Ficoll-Paque density-gradient centrifugation was used to isolate PBMCs, with at least 7 million per sample. Total RNA was extracted from PBMCs with Trizol reagent, with at least 6 micrograms obtained per sample. For every donor, an aliquot of PBMCs went through flow cytometry to measure the percentages of naive CD45RAhigh/CD27high T cells. Taken from cysteine to phenylalanine, the CDR3 has 14 residues. Only the CDR3 portion is preserved as DNA: 42 bases, with reading frame beginning at the first base. V and J lose 8 bases and 2 bases, and a span of 16 bases separates them. Worth noting for this clonotype: Its recognized antigen is unknown. Base qualities are not at hand, and no much larger clone is one base apart.

The protocol used for the library was 5' RACE. The sequencing machine was an Illumina HiSeq 2500. A second PCR of roughly 6 to 11 cycles was run with a J-beta primer mix and a sample-barcoded 5' primer. Each TCR beta cDNA molecule received a unique molecular identifier from a template-switch 5' adaptor carrying 12 random nucleotides. Each sample yielded at least 2.5 million CDR3-containing paired-end reads. First-strand cDNA was synthesized from all RNA with the Mint cDNA synthesis kit, primed by a TRBC-specific oligonucleotide. After uracil-DNA glycosylase treatment, a first 18-cycle PCR used universal primers M1SS and BC2_uni_R on all cDNA. Per the source publication's procedure: Each sample was normalized by randomly selecting 1 million high-quality reads, each carrying a distinct molecular identifier. Reads with shared molecular identifiers were discarded instead of being binned into consensus sequences. MiTCR, set to a Q25 quality threshold and the strictest error-elimination algorithm, was used for CDR3 identification, clonotype clustering and error correction. A nonparametric unseen species model with Euler transformation was used to estimate a lower bound on total TCR beta diversity. TCRdb handled the public reads itself, with Q25 trimming in fastp and clone calling in MiXCR, and kept productive beta chains. When rows share a CDR3 protein, they turn into one entry using the most common DNA and genes. TCRdb's processing, not the authors' own work, is the source of the V and J calls. The sample table lists some 850,000 distinct CDR3 sequences, 20% to 30% of them with a count of one. The ten largest clones represent 3% of the sample.

Study-wide findings and limitations: Compared with the aged group, more naive CD4+ T cells, fewer expanded clones and increased TCR diversity were shown by the long-lived group, suggesting age selection. Bulk unsorted PBMC profiling prevented conclusive comparison of naive and antigen-experienced compartments. Observed TCR beta diversity per million T cells fell roughly linearly with age, and a significant reduction was already apparent by age around 39. Because the CMV infection status of the donors was unknown, age-related changes in expanded clonotypes may potentially have been confounded. The percentage of naive T cells measured by flow cytometry correlated strongly with observed TCR beta diversity. Total diversity estimates from one million sequenced T cells were considered lower bounds and underestimates.

The data also belong to a second study, concerning T cells of mothers and their children. The second paper states: The donors were nine systemically healthy Caucasian individuals, made up of three mothers and their six children. cDNA synthesis used all of the extracted RNA, with roughly 1.5 ug of RNA in each 15 ul reaction. In the second PCR, the M1S primer added sample barcodes and 2-4 random nucleotides. Over 8.5 million TCR beta CDR3 reads were obtained for each mother, and 2.5 million to 3 million reads were obtained for each child. TCR recombination output is similarly shaped by thymic selection in related and unrelated pairs, with a minor effect exerted by inherited differences. Related mother-child pairs always showed normalized repertoire overlap that was slightly higher than in unrelated mother-child pairs, though the difference was never significant. No persistent microchimeric T cell clones were found, with a detection sensitivity of approximately 110 clones per million clonotypes. Deep NGS was used in the study to compare the TCR beta repertoires of mothers and children and to look for features that separate related mother-child pairs from unrelated individuals. Mothers averaged roughly 36 +/- 4 years of age and children averaged around 10 +/- 4 years. After adapter ligation was performed with NEBNext reagents, the libraries were sequenced on an Illumina HiSeq 2000 with 100+100 nt paired-end reads. To avoid cross-contamination, the mother libraries and the child libraries were prepared a month apart and sequenced in separate runs. Each donor had between 500,000 and 2,000,000 distinct TCR beta clonotypes identified. Naive TCR beta clonotypes were estimated from low-frequency clonotypes matched to each donor's FACS-determined naive share, without sorting.

The sample taken for sequencing was blood. This clonotype was obtained from a boy younger than 18 in good health. Recombination connected TRBV12-3 or TRBV12-4 to TRBJ2-7; the D segment is perhaps TRBD1 or TRBD2, each sharing 5 matched bases. The CDR3 here reads CASGVGTGTYEQYF. Read as DNA, the sequence is TGTGCCAGCGGGGTGGGGACCGGGACCTACGAGCAGTACTTC.